This T cell receptor beta chain was captured by sequencing in a study of identical twins. General study results and limits: Findings came from cross-sectional statistics, without long-term follow-up of donors.

The V gene's germline CDR1 is LGHNA and CDR2 YSLEER. J was trimmed by 4 bases and V by 1 base; bases with no gene match: 7. CDR3 length: 17 residues. TCRdb recomputed calls from the 5' RACE reads with MiXCR, one row per CDR3 protein. The sample carries some 440,000 distinct CDR3 sequences, roughly 24% recorded once. Comments on this clonotype: Antigen: not known.

These data were likewise used in another study, on T cells expressing NK-cell markers. That publication notes: It was sorted CD3+CD56+NKG2C+, CD3+CD56+NKG2C- and CD3+CD56-NKG2C+ T cells that supplied the TCR beta repertoires. Roughly six donors showed dominant NKG2C+ clonotypes comprising roughly 1.0-7.0% of their CD8+ T cells.

J is TRBJ2-2 and V is TRBV4-3; TRBD2 aligns across 9 bases. The material sequenced was CD4+ T cells sorted from blood. This clonotype was obtained from a woman younger than 30 in good health. For the CDR3, the DNA is TGCGCCAGCAGCCAAGTAGTAAGCGGGAGGTTCACCGGGGAGCTGTTTTTT. It specifies CASSQVVSGRFTGELFF.